This T cell receptor (beta chain) was sequenced during a study of blood T cell repertoires in COVID-19. The overall study: COVID-19 samples from acute and convalescent phases originated in the United States, Italy and Spain. From T cells, B-cell-depleted T cells, or PBMCs came the material, which was cDNA or gDNA.

In the authors' workflow: Cell counts per sample came from amplifying reference gene primers. Only in-frame clones appear in the TCRdb table, and some are missing; sequencing was by immunoSEQ multiplex PCR. Clonal size and the V and J genes are those of that table, whereas D and trimming came from the DNA. Among about 150,000 clones listed, 75% to 90% were seen once. CDR1 is SGHDN and CDR2 is FVKESK in the germline V gene. Deletions cut 5 bases from V and 5 bases from J, with 13 bases between. The CDR3 runs 15 residues. The source is a woman aged 70-85 years with acute or convalescent COVID-19. The chain combines TRBV14 with TRBJ1-6, with a possible D match to TRBD1 (5 bases). Sequencing used peripheral blood. The CDR3 sequence: CASSERGTNNSPLHF. As DNA, the CDR3 is TGTGCCAGCAGCGAAAGGGGAACGAATAATTCACCCCTCCACTTT. The full variable domain, with the rest looked up from reference TRBV14 and TRBJ1-6, is EAGVTQFPSHSVIEKGQTVTLRCDPISGHDNLYWYRRVMGKEIKFLLHFVKESKQDESGMPNNRFLAERTGGTYSTLKVQPAELEDSGVYFCASSERGTNNSPLHFGNGTRLTVT.